These 18 T cell receptor beta chains were all obtained from the same sample, sequenced in a study of blood T cell repertoires in COVID-19 (dated by TCRdb to about 2020). Library method: the immunoSEQ multiplex PCR assay. Not all clones reach the TCRdb copy of this immuneACCESS table, which keeps in-frame sequences only. Checked studies attribute under half of the gap to unresolved V genes and leave the rest unexplained. For this sample there are around 380,000 clones; about four fifths appear just once. Together, the top ten hold around 1% of the sample. Sequencing was done on a sample of peripheral blood. The receptors were sampled from a human donor with acute or convalescent COVID-19. The donor label of this sample is uncertain.

This clone was counted a few times. V usage is TRBV18 and J usage is TRBJ2-7; 7 bases are shared with TRBD1. The CDR3 runs 11 residues. The V and J ends lost 3 bases and 11 bases, in that order; junction bases with no gene match: 4. Germline values: CDR1 KGHSH, CDR2 LQKENI. The CDR3 DNA is TGTGCCAGCTCACCGACGACAGGGAAGTACTTC. Translating it yields CASSPTTGKYF. Full variable domain (outside the CDR3, taken from reference TRBV18 and TRBJ2-7): NAGVMQNPRHLVRRRGQEARLRCSPMKGHSHVYWYRQLPEEGLKFMVYLQKENIIDESGMPKERFSAEFPKEGPSILRIQQVVRGDSAAYFCASSPTTGKYFGPGTRLTVT.

The V call is TRBV27, the J call TRBJ2-7; no definite D call. The germline V and J ends were trimmed by 6 bases and 0 bases, with 9 bases remaining between them. The CDR3 consists of 13 residues. Germline V lookup: CDR1 MNHEY, CDR2 SMNVEV (reference sequence). In DNA form, the CDR3 reads TGTGCCAGCAGGTCGGTTAACTCCTACGAGCAGTACTTC. It is translated as CASRSVNSYEQYF.

Here the CDR3 reads CASSLTGDPPYAYEQYF. The DNA for the CDR3 is TGTGCCAGCAGTCTAACAGGGGACCCCCCCTACGCCTACGAGCAGTACTTC. The chain has TRBV6-6 and TRBJ2-7, with 7 bases lining up with TRBD1. Germline V lookup: CDR1 MNHNY, CDR2 SVGAGI (reference sequence). The CDR3 has 17 amino acids. After removal of 5 bases from V and 2 bases from J, the junction contained 15 bases not matched to a gene.

Worth noting for this clone: Additional DNA sequences in this sample encode the identical CDR3. The CDR3 nucleotides read TGTGCCAGCTCACCGACCGGGAGCCAAGAGACCCAGTACTTC. This encodes CASSPTGSQETQYF. This chain connects TRBV18 to TRBJ2-5; D might be TRBD2 (6 bases). The V end was cut by 3 bases, the J end by 1 base, with 9 bases between. The germline V gene has CDR1 KGHSH and CDR2 LQKENI. This CDR3 region has 14 residues.

V is TRBV11-2 and J is TRBJ2-2, with D possibly TRBD1 on 6 matching bases. V was clipped by 4 bases and J by 4 bases, with 13 bases between them. Germline V gene sequence: CDR1 SGHAT, CDR2 FQNNGV. The CDR3 loop spans 15 amino acids. In DNA, the CDR3 is TGTGCCAGCAGCTCAACTTCAGGGGTCACCGGGGAGCTGTTTTTT. It encodes CASSSTSGVTGELFF.

The rearrangement uses TRBV4-2 and TRBJ2-6, with a possible D match to TRBD1 (5 bases). Trimming left V 4 bases short and J 3 bases short, with 16 bases between. The V gene's germline CDR1 is LGHNA and CDR2 YNFKEQ. This CDR3 region has 17 residues. DNA for the CDR3: TGTGCCAGCAGCCCAGAAAAGGGGTCAGGTGGGGCCAACGTCCTGACTTTC. Protein product: CASSPEKGSGGANVLTF.

This chain links TRBV25-1 with TRBJ1-2; 8 bases align to TRBD1. Germline-derived CDR1 and CDR2 are MGHDK and SYGVNS. V was clipped by 1 base and J by 4 bases; unmatched bases: 2. This CDR3 region has 14 residues. The CDR3 region has the DNA TGTGCCAGCAGTGAATTGACAGGGGTCTATGGCTACACCTTC. This gives the protein CASSELTGVYGYTF.

Regarding this clone: No DNA is shown, since the ends of the CDR3 on it are uncertain; the CDR3 is the one TCRdb lists. The chain joins TRBV28 to TRBJ2-2; TRBD2, the table's D call, was not compared with the DNA. The CDR3 region is 20 residues in length, termini included. Germline CDR1 and CDR2: MDHEN and SYDVKM. The CDR3 here is CASSSSGLAGAIANTGELFF.

This clone turned up a few times. The chain is built from TRBV5-4 and TRBJ2-1; 9 nucleotides agree with TRBD1. The CDR3 covers 16 residues. Germline assignment: CDR1 SGHNT and CDR2 YYREEE (reference sequence). The V segment lost 4 bases and the J segment 6 bases; nucleotides outside the gene matches: 11. CDR3 residues: CASSAPGQGVFNEQFF. The CDR3 DNA sequence: TGTGCCAGCAGCGCCCCGGGACAGGGTGTTTTCAATGAGCAGTTCTTC.

The rearrangement joins TRBV3-1 (or the pseudogene TRBV3-2) to TRBJ2-7; 9 bases are shared with TRBD1. Germline values: CDR1 LGHDT, CDR2 YNNKEL (reference sequence). With V trimmed by 5 bases and J by 4 bases, 9 bases remained unmatched. CDR3 length: 15 residues. The CDR3 loop is CASSFTDRGPYEQYF. For the CDR3, the DNA is TGTGCCAGCAGCTTCACGGACAGGGGACCATACGAGCAGTACTTC.

The chain recombines TRBV7-9 with TRBJ1-1, with 8 bases matching TRBD1. Germline assignment: CDR1 SEHNR and CDR2 FQNEAQ (reference sequence). This CDR3 region has 14 residues. The trim removed 5 bases at V and 5 bases at J, leaving 7 bases unmatched. This CDR3 reads CASSLLQGGTEAFF. Here the CDR3 DNA reads TGTGCCAGCAGCCTGTTACAGGGGGGGACTGAAGCTTTCTTT. Complete variable domain (other parts from reference TRBV7-9 and TRBJ1-1): DTGVSQNPRHKITKRGQNVTFRCDPISEHNRLYWYRQTLGQGPEFLTYFQNEAQLEKSRLLSDRFSAERPKGSFSTLEIQRTEQGDSAMYLCASSLLQGGTEAFFGQGTRLTVV.

The chain carries TRBV5-4 and TRBJ1-2; D is unclear. CDR3 length: 15 residues. Per germline, CDR1 SGHNT and CDR2 YYREEE (reference sequence). The V end lost 1 base, the J end lost 4 bases, and 14 bases lay between the germline ends. The CDR3 loop is CASSLRTGNAYGYTF. DNA of the CDR3: TGTGCCAGCAGCTTGCGGACGGGGAATGCCTATGGCTACACCTTC.

This clone was picked up one time. V and J are TRBV5-5 and TRBJ2-3; 8 nucleotides agree with TRBD2. V was pared by 4 bases and J by 5 bases, with 12 bases of the junction left unmatched. The CDR3 totals 16 residues. Germline CDR1 and CDR2: SGHKS and YYEKEE (reference sequence). This CDR3 is CASSPHSGGAKDTQYF. In nucleotides, the CDR3 is TGTGCCAGCAGCCCTCATTCCGGGGGGGCCAAAGATACGCAGTATTTT.

This clone appeared a single time. The rearrangement links TRBV6-5 to TRBJ1-2, with D perhaps matching TRBD1 (5 bases). In germline, CDR1 is MNHEY, CDR2 SVGAGI. The germline V and J ends were trimmed by 0 bases and 7 bases, with 15 bases remaining between them. The length of the CDR3 is 15 residues. CDR3 DNA: TGTGCCAGCAGTTACTCTCCGGAAGGGGCAGGTGGCTACACCTTC. It translates to CASSYSPEGAGGYTF.

The genes are TRBV28 and TRBJ2-7; D unclear. The CDR3 is 16 amino acids. The ends were cut back, 3 bases at V and 5 bases at J, with 20 bases in the middle. From germline, CDR1 is MDHEN and CDR2 SYDVKM. The CDR3: CASSLTGSPVLDEQYF. CDR3 sequence (DNA): TGTGCCAGCAGTTTGACGGGTTCCCCCGTGCTCGACGAGCAGTACTTC.

The CDR3 loop reads CASSLSGTVDEKLFF. CDR3 nucleotide sequence: TGTGCCAGCAGCTTGTCCGGGACAGTAGATGAAAAACTGTTTTTT. The chain couples TRBV5-5 to TRBJ1-4; 7 bases align to TRBD1. Trimming removed 1 base from V and 6 bases from J; junction bases left unmatched: 6. The CDR3 contains 15 residues. The germline V gene has CDR1 SGHKS and CDR2 YYEKEE (reference sequence).

The gene calls are TRBV2 and TRBJ1-6; the match to TRBD1 covers 7 bases. CDR3 length: 15 residues. With 6 bases clipped from V and 3 bases from J, the junction kept 5 bases outside the gene matches. CDR1 is SNHLY, CDR2 FYNNEI, per germline. CDR3 sequence: CASRAQGHYNSPLHF. CDR3 in DNA: TGTGCCAGCAGAGCACAGGGGCACTATAATTCACCCCTCCACTTT.

The chain employs TRBV5-4 and TRBJ2-7, with D possibly TRBD1 on 5 matching bases. Trimming left V 0 bases short and J 5 bases short, with 15 bases between. The CDR3 loop spans 15 amino acids. Germline-derived CDR1 and CDR2 are SGHNT and YYREEE (reference sequence). CDR3 in DNA: TGTGCCAGCAGCTTGGTTCCGACAGTTTTCAACGAGCAGTACTTC. Encoded protein: CASSLVPTVFNEQYF.